The 30 T cell receptor beta chains reported below all come from one sample, sequenced in a study of T cell repertoires in cytomegalovirus infection. One entry per CDR3 protein, called by TCRdb with MiXCR from the reads. There are approximately 100,000 distinct CDR3 sequences in the sample; 20% to 30% occur only once, and about two fifths lies in the top ten. Sequencing input: CD8+ T cells from PBMCs. Receptors were obtained from a human donor in good health (CMV status not recorded). Some clones in this sample may be carry-over from other donors' samples.

Concerning this clonotype itself: A read error may account for a junction end that differs from germline. This sequence joins TRBV6-2 or TRBV6-3 and TRBJ2-2; 11 nucleotides agree with TRBD2. Germline CDR1 and CDR2: MNHEY and SVGEGT. CDR3 size: 16 residues. The CDR3 region is CASTYPPSGGPGELFF. The CDR3 DNA reads as TGTGCCAGCACTTACCCCCCTAGCGGGGGGCCCGGGGAGCTGTTTTTT.

J is TRBJ2-4 and V is TRBV4-3; D gene uncertain. Germline CDR1 is LGHNA and CDR2 is YSLEER. Trimming removed 0 bases at V and 6 bases at J, with 9 bases between. CDR3 size: 14 residues. CDR3 nucleotides: TGCGCCAGCAGCCAAGATAGGAGCTTAAACATTCAGTACTTC. Amino acids: CASSQDRSLNIQYF.

This clonotype was counted a few times. The chain links TRBV29-1 to TRBJ1-2, with a tentative D call TRBD1 (6 bases). The CDR3 length is 15 residues. Per the germline V gene, CDR1 is SQVTM and CDR2 is ANQGSEA. The germline V and J ends were trimmed by 2 bases and 8 bases, with 21 bases remaining between them. The CDR3 loop is CSVENFAQGSRGYTF. The CDR3 region has the DNA TGCAGCGTTGAAAACTTCGCCCAGGGGTCTCGGGGCTACACCTTC. The entire variable domain, with the rest obtained from reference TRBV29-1 and TRBJ1-2, is as follows: SAVISQKPSRDICQRGTSLTIQCQVDSQVTMMFWYRQQPGQSLTLIATANQGSEATYESGFVIDKFPISRPNLTFSTLTVSNMSPEDSSIYLCSVENFAQGSRGYTFGSGTRLTVV.

The V call is TRBV15, the J call TRBJ2-2, with TRBD1 matching 9 bases. Germline V CDR1 and CDR2: LNHNV, YYDKDF (reference sequence). CDR3 length equals 16 residues. J gave up 4 bases and V 0 bases, and 3 bases lay outside the gene matches. CDR3 loop: CATSREQGAVTGELFF. The CDR3 DNA sequence: TGTGCCACCAGCAGAGAACAGGGGGCGGTCACCGGGGAGCTGTTTTTT. Using reference TRBV15 and TRBJ2-2 for the parts outside the CDR3, the full variable domain is DAMVIQNPRYQVTQFGKPVTLSCSQTLNHNVMYWYQQKSSQAPKLLFHYYDKDFNNEADTPDNFQSRRPNTSFCFLDIRSPGLGDTAMYLCATSREQGAVTGELFFGEGSRLTVL.

This clonotype was counted at least ten times. The V and J genes are TRBV7-9 and TRBJ2-1; D gene ambiguous. Trimming pared 1 base from V and 7 bases from J, leaving 5 bases between. This CDR3 is built from 12 residues. Germline V gene data show CDR1 as SEHNR and CDR2 as FQNEAQ (reference sequence). The CDR3 DNA reads as TGTGCCAGCAGCTTAGGGGTGAATGAGCAGTTCTTC. Translating gives CASSLGVNEQFF.

The gene calls are TRBV19 and TRBJ2-6; D not resolved. Germline V gene lookup returns CDR1 LNHDA and CDR2 SQIVND (reference sequence). The CDR3 consists of 16 residues. V shed 11 bases and J shed 1 base, with 18 bases lying between them. CDR3 loop: CAVSKGRGSGANVLTF. CDR3 coding DNA: TGTGCCGTCAGTAAGGGCAGAGGATCTGGGGCCAACGTCCTGACTTTC.

The chain combines TRBV28 with TRBJ1-5; possible D gene TRBD1, 6 bases. CDR3 size: 15 residues. Germline V gene lookup returns CDR1 MDHEN and CDR2 SYDVKM. V was trimmed by 6 bases and J by 0 bases, leaving 12 bases between them. CDR3 sequence: CASRSGQDSNQPQHF. The CDR3 DNA reads TGTGCCAGCAGGTCGGGACAAGATAGCAATCAGCCCCAGCATTTT.

A few counts support this clonotype. The gene calls are TRBV2 and TRBJ2-1; the match to TRBD2 covers 12 bases. Per the germline V gene, CDR1 is SNHLY and CDR2 is FYNNEI. The CDR3 contains 15 residues. V gave up 4 bases and J gave up 3 bases; unmatched junction bases: 1. The CDR3 DNA reads TGTGCCAGCAGTGGGACTAGCGGGGACTACAATGAGCAGTTCTTC. It specifies CASSGTSGDYNEQFF.

The chain employs TRBV12-3 or TRBV12-4 and TRBJ2-3, with D perhaps TRBD1 (8 bases). The CDR3 consists of 16 residues. Trimming cost V 2 bases and J 1 base, with 13 bases left between them. The CDR3 reads CASSLWTGRGTDTQYF. The CDR3, as DNA: TGTGCCAGCAGTTTATGGACAGGGAGGGGCACAGATACGCAGTATTTT.

In its sample, this clonotype was seen many times. The chain employs TRBV28 and TRBJ1-1; the D is unclear. CDR1 and CDR2 (germline): MDHEN, SYDVKM. Trimming pared 2 bases from V and 1 base from J, leaving 2 bases between. CDR3 length: 12 amino acids. CDR3: CASSLQNTEAFF. In DNA, the CDR3 is TGTGCCAGCAGTTTACAGAACACTGAAGCTTTCTTT.

There are a few counts of this clonotype. The V gene is TRBV7-9, the J gene TRBJ2-7; no firm D call. Looked up from germline, CDR1 is SEHNR and CDR2 is FQNEAQ (reference sequence). The CDR3 consists of 11 residues. Trimming stripped 2 bases from V and 5 bases from J, with 4 bases between. The CDR3 is CASSLNNEQYF. DNA of the CDR3: TGTGCCAGCAGCTTAAACAACGAGCAGTACTTC.

The chain carries TRBV20-1 and TRBJ2-3; TRBD2 matches at 11 bases. V gave up 3 bases and J gave up 3 bases; unmatched junction bases: 8. The CDR3 contains 16 residues. Looked up from germline, CDR1 is DFQATT and CDR2 is SNEGSKA (reference sequence). The CDR3 sequence is CSARVATSGNTDTQYF. As DNA, the CDR3 is TGCAGTGCTAGGGTGGCGACTAGCGGGAATACAGATACGCAGTATTTT.

The chain joins TRBV29-1 to TRBJ1-5; 7 bases agree with TRBD1. CDR1 is SQVTM and CDR2 is ANQGSEA in the germline V gene. This CDR3 has 17 amino acids. V lost 4 bases and J lost 1; bases outside the gene matches: 13. CDR3 DNA sequence: TGCAGCGTTGCGGCCTCGGGGCAGGGGGAAAGCAATCAGCCCCAGCATTTT. Its protein product is CSVAASGQGESNQPQHF.

In this sample, this clonotype turned up many times. The chain couples TRBV4-3 to TRBJ2-7; 8 bases fit TRBD1. CDR1 is LGHNA and CDR2 is YSLEER in the germline V gene. The V and J ends lost 4 bases and 6 bases, in that order; junction bases with no gene match: 20. The CDR3 covers 18 residues. This chain's CDR3 is CASSLASPFGQGMAEQYF. CDR3 DNA: TGCGCCAGCAGCCTCGCTTCCCCCTTTGGACAGGGAATGGCCGAGCAGTACTTC.

J is TRBJ2-2 and V is TRBV7-9, with D unclear. V gave up 5 bases and J gave up 7 bases, with 11 bases separating them. The CDR3 length is 13 residues. In germline, CDR1 is SEHNR, CDR2 FQNEAQ (reference sequence). In nucleotides, the CDR3 is TGTGCCAGCAGCCCACCCCCAGGCGGGGAGCTGTTTTTT. Encoded protein: CASSPPPGGELFF.

This clonotype was counted at least ten times. The gene calls are TRBV12-3 or TRBV12-4 and TRBJ2-5; 7 bases are a match to TRBD2. The ends lost 3 bases at V and 5 bases at J; junction bases unmatched: 3. This CDR3 comprises 13 residues. CDR3 DNA sequence: TGTGCCAGCAGTTTCGGGGGGATGGAGACCCAGTACTTC. Translation: CASSFGGMETQYF.

V and J are TRBV27 and TRBJ2-2; possibly TRBD2 for D (6 bases). This CDR3 spans 16 amino acids. Trimming took off 5 bases at V and 0 bases at J, with 13 bases between the two ends. Germline CDR1 reads MNHEY; CDR2 reads SMNVEV (reference sequence). In DNA form, the CDR3 reads TGTGCCAGCAGTCCACCAGGGAGGACGAACACCGGGGAGCTGTTTTTT. Translating gives CASSPPGRTNTGELFF.

The gene calls are TRBV27 and TRBJ1-1; no clear D gene. The CDR3 spans 15 residues. V gave up 3 bases and J gave up 0 bases, with 11 bases separating them. Germline V gene sequence: CDR1 MNHEY, CDR2 SMNVEV (reference sequence). The CDR3 region is CASSLGPGLNTEAFF. The CDR3 coding sequence is TGTGCCAGCAGTTTGGGTCCGGGTTTGAACACTGAAGCTTTCTTT.

This sequence joins TRBV15 and TRBJ2-2, with 11 bases matching TRBD2. Germline V gives CDR1 LNHNV, CDR2 YYDKDF (reference sequence). The CDR3 extends over 16 amino acids. V was pared by 0 bases and J by 13 bases, with 10 bases of the junction left unmatched. As DNA, the CDR3 is TGTGCCACCAGCAGAGATCACCCGACTAGCGGGGACGGGCTGTTTTTT. Its translation: CATSRDHPTSGDGLFF. Variable domain in full (rest from reference TRBV15 and TRBJ2-2): DAMVIQNPRYQVTQFGKPVTLSCSQTLNHNVMYWYQQKSSQAPKLLFHYYDKDFNNEADTPDNFQSRRPNTSFCFLDIRSPGLGDTAMYLCATSRDHPTSGDGLFFGEGSRLTVL.

In this sample, this clonotype turned up many times. The chain couples TRBV7-6 to TRBJ2-2; perhaps TRBD1 as D (6 bases). CDR1 SGHVS and CDR2 FNYEAQ come from the germline V gene. V lost 3 bases and J 7 bases, leaving 12 bases between the germline ends. The CDR3 is 14 amino acids. CDR3 amino acids: CASSFRGFDGELFF. CDR3 sequence (DNA): TGTGCCAGCAGCTTCAGGGGTTTTGACGGGGAGCTGTTTTTT.

This clonotype was observed a few times. The chain couples TRBV7-9 to TRBJ2-2, with 8 positions matching TRBD1. Germline V gene lookup returns CDR1 SEHNR and CDR2 FQNEAQ (reference sequence). Unmatched junction bases numbered 10, after V lost 4 bases and J lost 6 bases. The CDR3 covers 16 residues. In DNA form, the CDR3 reads TGTGCCAGCAGCTCCTTGGACAGGGAAGGGCCCGGGGAGCTGTTTTTT. Protein: CASSSLDREGPGELFF.

V gene TRBV11-2 combines with J gene TRBJ2-7, with D perhaps assigned TRBD1 or TRBD2 (5 bases each). The CDR3 is 15 residues long. V dropped 4 bases and J dropped 0 bases, with 13 bases sitting between them. Germline V gene data show CDR1 as SGHAT and CDR2 as FQNNGV. The CDR3 DNA reads as TGTGCCAGCAGCTACCGGGACCGTAGCTCCTACGAGCAGTACTTC. The encoded protein is CASSYRDRSSYEQYF.

The chain recombines TRBV7-8 with TRBJ2-2; 8 positions match TRBD2. Germline V gene lookup returns CDR1 SGHVS and CDR2 FQNEAQ. The CDR3 is 16 amino acids. J lost 1 base, V lost 4 bases, and 5 bases had no gene match. CDR3 DNA sequence: TGTGCCAGCAGCTACTACGGGGGGGGGAACACCGGGGAGCTGTTTTTT. It yields the protein CASSYYGGGNTGELFF.

In this sample, this clonotype turned up many times. The chain carries TRBV28 and TRBJ2-3; no reliable D call. Germline assignment: CDR1 MDHEN and CDR2 SYDVKM. The CDR3 has 14 amino acids. The V end lost 6 bases, the J end lost 3 bases, and 13 bases lay between the germline ends. The CDR3 coding sequence is TGTGCCAGCAGCGAGGATCTCGGGACAGATACGCAGTATTTT. Protein sequence: CASSEDLGTDTQYF.

Only one count was recorded for this clonotype. An end of the junction does not agree with germline; a read error may underlie this. The rearrangement joins TRBV7-6 to TRBJ2-7, with D tentatively TRBD2 (6 bases). The CDR3 sequence is 11 residues long. The germline V gene has CDR1 SGHVS and CDR2 FNYEAQ. The CDR3 protein is CANSLSGEQYF. As DNA, the CDR3 is TGTGCCAACAGCCTAAGCGGGGAGCAGTACTTC.

J is TRBJ1-2 and V is TRBV11-2, with a tentative D call TRBD1 (6 bases). This CDR3 contains 16 residues. Germline assignment: CDR1 SGHAT and CDR2 FQNNGV. V lost 3 bases and J lost 3, with 17 bases in between. The CDR3 is CASSLGQGLKDYGYTF. In DNA form, the CDR3 reads TGTGCCAGCAGCTTGGGGCAGGGGCTTAAGGACTATGGCTACACCTTC. The full variable domain, its missing parts supplied by reference TRBV11-2 and TRBJ1-2, is EAGVAQSPRYKIIEKRQSVAFWCNPISGHATLYWYQQILGQGPKLLIQFQNNGVVDDSQLPKDRFSAERLKGVDSTLKIQPAKLEDSAVYLCASSLGQGLKDYGYTFGSGTRLTVV.

The chain recombines TRBV28 with TRBJ2-7, with D possibly being TRBD1 or TRBD2 (6 bases each). Per germline, CDR1 MDHEN and CDR2 SYDVKM. The CDR3 is 14 residues long. V was cut by 7 bases and J by 0 bases, with 13 bases left in between. The CDR3 DNA is TGTGCCAGCAAGGGGGGCGTGAGCTCCTACGAGCAGTACTTC. Translation: CASKGGVSSYEQYF.

This clonotype has ten or more counts. This chain joins TRBV28 and TRBJ1-5; no definite D call. This CDR3 has 12 amino acids. CDR1 is MDHEN, CDR2 SYDVKM, per germline. With 2 bases removed from V and 2 bases from J, the gap between germline ends came to 1 base. The CDR3, as DNA: TGTGCCAGCAGTTTACGCAATCAGCCCCAGCATTTT. Protein product: CASSLRNQPQHF.

The chain has TRBV7-6 and TRBJ2-3, with 11 bases identical to TRBD2. V was pared by 1 base and J by 2 bases, with 8 bases of the junction left unmatched. The CDR3 spans 18 residues. Germline CDR1 reads SGHVS; CDR2 reads FNYEAQ. This chain's CDR3 is CASSLVIGLAGFTDTQYF. The CDR3 coding sequence is TGTGCCAGCAGCTTAGTAATTGGACTAGCGGGCTTCACAGATACGCAGTATTTT.

This clonotype was recorded many times. The V gene is TRBV4-3, the J gene TRBJ2-2; D is uncertain. V gave up 0 bases and J gave up 0 bases, with 8 bases separating them. Germline CDR1 is LGHNA and CDR2 is YSLEER. The CDR3 is 16 residues long. The CDR3 here is CASSQDNSPNTGELFF. Written as DNA, the CDR3 is TGCGCCAGCAGCCAAGATAACAGTCCGAACACCGGGGAGCTGTTTTTT.